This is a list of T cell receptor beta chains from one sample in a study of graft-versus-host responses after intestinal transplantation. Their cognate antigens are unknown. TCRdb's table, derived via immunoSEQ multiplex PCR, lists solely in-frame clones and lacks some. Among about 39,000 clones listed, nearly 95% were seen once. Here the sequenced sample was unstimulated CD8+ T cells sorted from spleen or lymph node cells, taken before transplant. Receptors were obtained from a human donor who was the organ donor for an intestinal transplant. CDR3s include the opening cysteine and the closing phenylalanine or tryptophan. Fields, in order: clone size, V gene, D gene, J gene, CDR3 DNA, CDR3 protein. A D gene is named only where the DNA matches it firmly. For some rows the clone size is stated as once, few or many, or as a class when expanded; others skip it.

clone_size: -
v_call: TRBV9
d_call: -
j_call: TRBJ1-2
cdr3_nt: TGTGCCAGCAGCGTAGACAGCTATGGCTACACCTTC
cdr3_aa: CASSVDSYGYTF

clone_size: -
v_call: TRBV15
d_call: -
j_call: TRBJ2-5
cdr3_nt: TGTGCCACCAGCGTCTATGACGGGGGGCGATCTCAGCGAGAGACCCAGTACTTC
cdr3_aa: CATSVYDGGRSQRETQYF

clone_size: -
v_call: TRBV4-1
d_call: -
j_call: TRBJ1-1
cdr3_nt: TGCGCCAGCAGCCAAGATCAGGGGAACACTGAAGCTTTCTTT
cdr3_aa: CASSQDQGNTEAFF

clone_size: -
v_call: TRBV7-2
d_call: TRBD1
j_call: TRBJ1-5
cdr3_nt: TGTGCCAGCAGCCCTCCGGTCGGGACAGTCTTTAATCAGCCCCAGCATTTT
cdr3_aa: CASSPPVGTVFNQPQHF

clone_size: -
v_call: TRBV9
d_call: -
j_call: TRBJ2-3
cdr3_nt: TGTGCCAGCAGCTACCGACTAGCAGATACGCAGTATTTT
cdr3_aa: CASSYRLADTQYF

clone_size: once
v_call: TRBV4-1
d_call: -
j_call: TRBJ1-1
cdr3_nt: TGCGCCAGCAGCCATGTGGAGTTGGACACTGAAGCTTTCTTT
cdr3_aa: CASSHVELDTEAFF

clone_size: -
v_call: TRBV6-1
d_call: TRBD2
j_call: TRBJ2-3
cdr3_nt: TGTGCCAGCAGTGAAGTGAGGGCCAGCGGGGGTAGCACAGATACGCAGTATTTT
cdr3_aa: CASSEVRASGGSTDTQYF

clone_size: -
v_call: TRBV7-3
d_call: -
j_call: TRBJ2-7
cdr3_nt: TGTGCCAGCAGCGCCGGGGGAAGCTCCTACGAGCAGTACTTC
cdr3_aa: CASSAGGSSYEQYF

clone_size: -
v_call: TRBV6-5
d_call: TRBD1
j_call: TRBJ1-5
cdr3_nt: TGTGCCAGCAGGGACAGGGGTGGAAATCAGCCCCAGCATTTT
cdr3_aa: CASRDRGGNQPQHF

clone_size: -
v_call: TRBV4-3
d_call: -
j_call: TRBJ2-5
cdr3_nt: TGCGCCAGCAGCTACTCGTGGTATATACAAGAGACCCAGTACTTC
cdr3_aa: CASSYSWYIQETQYF

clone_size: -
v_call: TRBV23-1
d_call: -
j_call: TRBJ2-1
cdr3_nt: TGCGCCAGCAGTCAATCCGGAGGAATTATAACCTACAATGAGCAGTTCTTC
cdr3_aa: CASSQSGGIITYNEQFF

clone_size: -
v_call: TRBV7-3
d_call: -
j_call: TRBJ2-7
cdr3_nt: TGTGCCAGCAGCTTAAGTCCAGGGGGGTCCTACGAGCAGTACTTC
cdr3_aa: CASSLSPGGSYEQYF

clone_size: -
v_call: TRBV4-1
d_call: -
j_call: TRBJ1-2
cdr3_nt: TGCGCCAGCAGCCAATTCTCGGACCCTCAGAGAAGCTACACCTTC
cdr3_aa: CASSQFSDPQRSYTF

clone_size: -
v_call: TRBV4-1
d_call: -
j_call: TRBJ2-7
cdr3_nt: TGCGCCAGCAGCCAAGAAGGAGGATGGGGCCTCCTCGAGCAGTACTTC
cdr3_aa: CASSQEGGWGLLEQYF

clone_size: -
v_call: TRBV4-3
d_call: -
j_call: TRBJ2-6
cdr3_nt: TGCGCCAGCAGCCCTGGGACGGATCCATCCTCTGGGGCCAACGTCCTGACTTTC
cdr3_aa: CASSPGTDPSSGANVLTF

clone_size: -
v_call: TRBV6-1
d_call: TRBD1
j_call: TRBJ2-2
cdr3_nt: TGTGCCAGCAGTGGCTGGGACAGGGGGCGCCCCGGGGAGCTGTTTTTT
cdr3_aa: CASSGWDRGRPGELFF

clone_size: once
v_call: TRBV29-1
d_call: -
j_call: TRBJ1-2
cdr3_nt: TGCAGCGTTGAAGATCTGGGATTCTATGGCTACACCTTC
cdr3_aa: CSVEDLGFYGYTF

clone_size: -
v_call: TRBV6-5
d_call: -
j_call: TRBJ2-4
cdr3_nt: TGTGCCAGCAGTTTACAGGAAAACATTCAGTACTTC
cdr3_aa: CASSLQENIQYF

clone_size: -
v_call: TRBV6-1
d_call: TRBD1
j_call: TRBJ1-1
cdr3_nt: TGTGCCAGCAGGACAGGGGGCAACACTGAAGCTTTCTTT
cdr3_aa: CASRTGGNTEAFF

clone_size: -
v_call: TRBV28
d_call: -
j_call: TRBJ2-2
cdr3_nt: TGTGCCAGCAGTTGGGACTTCGAAACCGGGGAGCTGTTTTTT
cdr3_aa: CASSWDFETGELFF

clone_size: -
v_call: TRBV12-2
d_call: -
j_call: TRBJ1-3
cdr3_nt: TGTGCAAGTCGCTTAGCCGTTGGGGGTAAGGGGCCCTCTGGAAACACCATATATTTT
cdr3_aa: CASRLAVGGKGPSGNTIYF

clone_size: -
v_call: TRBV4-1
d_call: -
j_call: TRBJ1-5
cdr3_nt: TGCGCCAGCAGCCCGTTACATGGGAATCAGCCCCAGCATTTT
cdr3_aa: CASSPLHGNQPQHF

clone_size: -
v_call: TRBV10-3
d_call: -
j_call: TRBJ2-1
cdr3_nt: TGTGCCATCAGTGAGAGGCTCAACAATGAGCAGTTCTTC
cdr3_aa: CAISERLNNEQFF

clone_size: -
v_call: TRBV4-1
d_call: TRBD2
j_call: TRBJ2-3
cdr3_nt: TGCGCCAGCAGCCATGAAGGGACTAGCGTGGGGCTAGCCGGGACGCAGTATTTT
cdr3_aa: CASSHEGTSVGLAGTQYF

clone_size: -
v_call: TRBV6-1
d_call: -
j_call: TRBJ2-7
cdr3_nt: TGTGCCAGCAGTGAAGTCCCAGGGGCGAACTACGAGCAGTACTTC
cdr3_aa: CASSEVPGANYEQYF

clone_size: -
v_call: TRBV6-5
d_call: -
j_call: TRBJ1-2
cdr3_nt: TGTGCCAGCAGTTACTCGACCTTGGGAGGCTACACCTTC
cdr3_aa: CASSYSTLGGYTF

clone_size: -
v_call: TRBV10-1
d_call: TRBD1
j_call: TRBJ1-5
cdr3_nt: TGCGCCAGCAGAAAGACAGGGGCAAGCAATCAGCCCCAGCATTTT
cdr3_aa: CASRKTGASNQPQHF

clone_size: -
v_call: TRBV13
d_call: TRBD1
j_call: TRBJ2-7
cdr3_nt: TGTGCCAGCAGCTTAGGTGGGACAGGGTCGTTCAGCTCCTACGAGCAGTACTTC
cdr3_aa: CASSLGGTGSFSSYEQYF

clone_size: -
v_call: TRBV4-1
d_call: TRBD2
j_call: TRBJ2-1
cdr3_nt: TGCGCCAGCAGCCGAGAGATAGGCGGACTAGCGTCCCGGGACGAGCAGTTCTTC
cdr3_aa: CASSREIGGLASRDEQFF

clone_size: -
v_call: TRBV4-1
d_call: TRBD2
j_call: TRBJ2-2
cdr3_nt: TGCGCCAGCAGCTTTCCGGGACTAGCGGGGGGGCCCGTCGGGGAGCTGTTTTTT
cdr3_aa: CASSFPGLAGGPVGELFF

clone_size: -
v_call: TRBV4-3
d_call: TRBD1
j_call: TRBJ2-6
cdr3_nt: TGCGCCAGCAGCCAAGATGGGACAGGGGGCTCTGGGGCCAACGTCCTGACTTTC
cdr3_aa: CASSQDGTGGSGANVLTF

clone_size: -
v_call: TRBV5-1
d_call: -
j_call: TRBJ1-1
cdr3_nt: TGCGCCAGCAGCTTGGGGGAGTTGAACACTGAAGCTTTCTTT
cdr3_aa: CASSLGELNTEAFF

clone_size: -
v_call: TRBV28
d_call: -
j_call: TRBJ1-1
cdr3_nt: TGTGCCAGCAGTTTCCCGAACACTGAAGCTTTCTTT
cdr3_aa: CASSFPNTEAFF

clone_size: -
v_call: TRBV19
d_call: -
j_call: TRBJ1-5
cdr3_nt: TGTGCCAGTAGTATAGCCCGGACGCATCAGCCCCAGCATTTT
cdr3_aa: CASSIARTHQPQHF

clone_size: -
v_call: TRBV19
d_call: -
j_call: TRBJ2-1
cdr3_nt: TGTGCCAGTAGTAAGGACCGAACCGCCTACAATGAGCAGTTCTTC
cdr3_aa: CASSKDRTAYNEQFF

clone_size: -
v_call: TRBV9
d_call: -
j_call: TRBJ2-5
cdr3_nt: TGTGCCAGCAGCGTAGGTAGATGGGAAGAGACCCAGTACTTC
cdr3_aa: CASSVGRWEETQYF

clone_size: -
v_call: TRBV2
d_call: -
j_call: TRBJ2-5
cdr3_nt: TGTGCCAGCAGGGGACTTCAAGAGACCCAGTACTTC
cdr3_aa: CASRGLQETQYF

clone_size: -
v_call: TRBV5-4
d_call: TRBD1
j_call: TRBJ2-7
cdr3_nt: TGTGCCAGCAGCTTGCGGGACTGGGACAGGGTATACGAGCAGTACTTC
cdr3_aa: CASSLRDWDRVYEQYF

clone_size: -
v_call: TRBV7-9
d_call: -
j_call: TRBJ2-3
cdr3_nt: TGTGCCAGCAGCTCCCTAGCAGTAGATACGCAGTATTTT
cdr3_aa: CASSSLAVDTQYF

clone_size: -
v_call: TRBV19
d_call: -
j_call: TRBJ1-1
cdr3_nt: TGTGCCAGTAGGGGGCCTGAAGCTTTCTTT
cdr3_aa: CASRGPEAFF

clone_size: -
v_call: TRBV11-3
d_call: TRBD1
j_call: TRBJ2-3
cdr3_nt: TGTGCCAGCGGTAGGGGGCAAGGAGATACGCAGTATTTT
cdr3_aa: CASGRGQGDTQYF

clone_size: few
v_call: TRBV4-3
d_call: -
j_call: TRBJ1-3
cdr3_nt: TGCGCCAGCAGCCAAGACCTCACCAGTACAGGATCAGGAAACACCATATATTTT
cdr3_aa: CASSQDLTSTGSGNTIYF

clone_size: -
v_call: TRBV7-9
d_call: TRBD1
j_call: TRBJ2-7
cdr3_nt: TGTGCCAGCAGCCAGGACAGGGGAAGAAAGCAGTACTTC
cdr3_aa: CASSQDRGRKQYF

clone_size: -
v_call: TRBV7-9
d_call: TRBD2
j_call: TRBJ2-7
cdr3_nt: TGTGCCAGCAGCCGGACTAGCGGGGGTGACCGCGTGTCCTACGAGCAGTACTTC
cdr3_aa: CASSRTSGGDRVSYEQYF

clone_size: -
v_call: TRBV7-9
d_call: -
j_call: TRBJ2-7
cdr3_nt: TGTGCCAGCAGCGCAGTCCGGGTCGAGCAGTACTTC
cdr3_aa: CASSAVRVEQYF

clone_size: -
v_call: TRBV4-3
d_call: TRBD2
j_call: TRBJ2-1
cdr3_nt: TGCGCCAGCAGCCAGACTAGCGGGGAAATCGACAATGAGCAGTTCTTC
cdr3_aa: CASSQTSGEIDNEQFF

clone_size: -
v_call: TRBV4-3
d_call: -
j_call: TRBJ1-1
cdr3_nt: TGCGCCAGCAGCCAAGTTTACAGGGAAATGAACACTGAAGCTTTCTTT
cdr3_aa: CASSQVYREMNTEAFF

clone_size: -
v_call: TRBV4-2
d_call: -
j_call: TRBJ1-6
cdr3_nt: TGTGCCAGCAGCCAAGAAGGTGACAGTTTTAATTCACCCCTCCACTTT
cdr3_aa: CASSQEGDSFNSPLHF

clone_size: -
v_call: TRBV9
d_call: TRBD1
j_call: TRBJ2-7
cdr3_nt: TGTGCCAGCAGTCAAGGGACAGGGGGCTACGAGCAGTACTTC
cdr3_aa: CASSQGTGGYEQYF

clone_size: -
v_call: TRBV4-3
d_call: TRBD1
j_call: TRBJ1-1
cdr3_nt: TGCGCCAGCAGCCCAATGACAGGGGATAACACTGAAGCTTTCTTT
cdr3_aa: CASSPMTGDNTEAFF

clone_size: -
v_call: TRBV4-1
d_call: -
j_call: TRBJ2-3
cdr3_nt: TGCGCCAGCAGCCAAGGCCTGGGTGGAATCCTGGCAGATACGCAGTATTTT
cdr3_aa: CASSQGLGGILADTQYF